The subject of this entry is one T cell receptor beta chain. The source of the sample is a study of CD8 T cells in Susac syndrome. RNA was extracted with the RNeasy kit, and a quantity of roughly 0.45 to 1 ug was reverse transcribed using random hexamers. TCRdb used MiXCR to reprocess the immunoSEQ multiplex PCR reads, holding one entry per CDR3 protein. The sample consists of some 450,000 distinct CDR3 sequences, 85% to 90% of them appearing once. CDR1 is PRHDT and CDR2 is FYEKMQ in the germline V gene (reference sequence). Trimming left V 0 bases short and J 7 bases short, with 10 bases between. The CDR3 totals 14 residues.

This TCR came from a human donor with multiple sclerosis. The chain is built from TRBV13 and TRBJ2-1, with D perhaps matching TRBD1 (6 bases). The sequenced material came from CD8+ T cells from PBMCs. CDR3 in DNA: TGTGCCAGCAGCTTAGGGCTGGGGGCGAATGAGCAGTTCTTC. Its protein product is CASSLGLGANEQFF.